Sequencing of this TCR beta chain was carried out in a study of shared clonotypes between healthy human individuals. As for the study in general: Serving as donors were a couple of women and three men, whose ages spanned 18 to 49.

The run depth of the assay was deep. Clones were read by immunoSEQ multiplex PCR, and TCRdb kept only the in-frame ones, dropping some. The sample contains millions of clones, about 95% of which appear only once. Study conclusions and caveats: Represented genetic and exposure-history diversity was restricted by having few donors. The naive CD4 repertoires of a few donors were compared, and around 5% of clonotypes were shared.

Regarding this clone: Its antigen is as yet unknown.

The CDR3 has 12 amino acids. Losses at the gene ends were 7 bases for V and 8 bases for J; bases not matched to a gene: 6. Germline values: CDR1 SNHLY, CDR2 FYNNEI. The V call is TRBV2, the J call TRBJ1-2; 8 nucleotides line up with TRBD1. The clonotype comes from a young man in good health. The sequenced sample was naive CD4+ T cells sorted from blood. Subset of the sample: CD45RA+ positively selected. The CDR3 region is CASTGQGKGYTF. Here the CDR3 DNA reads TGTGCCAGCACCGGACAGGGCAAGGGCTACACCTTC.